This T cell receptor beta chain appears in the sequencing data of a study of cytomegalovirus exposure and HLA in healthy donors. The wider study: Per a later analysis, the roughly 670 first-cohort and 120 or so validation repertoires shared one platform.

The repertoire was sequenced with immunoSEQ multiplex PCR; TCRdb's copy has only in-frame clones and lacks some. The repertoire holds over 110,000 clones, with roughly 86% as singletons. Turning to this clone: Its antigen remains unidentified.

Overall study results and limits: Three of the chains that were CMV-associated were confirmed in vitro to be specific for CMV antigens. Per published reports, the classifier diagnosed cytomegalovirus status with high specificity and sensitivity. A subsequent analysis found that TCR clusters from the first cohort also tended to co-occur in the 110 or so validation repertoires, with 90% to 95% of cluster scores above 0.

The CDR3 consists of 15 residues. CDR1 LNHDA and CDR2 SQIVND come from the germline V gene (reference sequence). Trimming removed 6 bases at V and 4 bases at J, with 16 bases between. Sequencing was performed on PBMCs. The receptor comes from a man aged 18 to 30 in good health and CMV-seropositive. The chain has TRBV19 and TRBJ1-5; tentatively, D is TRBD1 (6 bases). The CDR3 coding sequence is TGTGCCAGTAGAGGAGGACAGCTGAATAATCAGCCCCAGCATTTT. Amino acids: CASRGGQLNNQPQHF.